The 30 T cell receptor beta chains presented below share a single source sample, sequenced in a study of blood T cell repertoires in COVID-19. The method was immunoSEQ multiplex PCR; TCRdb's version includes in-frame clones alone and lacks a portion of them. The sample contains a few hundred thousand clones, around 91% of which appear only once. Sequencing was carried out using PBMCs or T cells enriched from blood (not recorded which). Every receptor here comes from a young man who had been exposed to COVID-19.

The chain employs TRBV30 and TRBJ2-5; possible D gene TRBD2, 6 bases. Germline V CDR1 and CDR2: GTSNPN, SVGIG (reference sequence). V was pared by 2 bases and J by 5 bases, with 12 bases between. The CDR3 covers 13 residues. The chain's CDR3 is CAWSSGGVETQYF. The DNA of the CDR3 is TGTGCCTGGAGTTCAGGCGGGGTCGAGACCCAGTACTTC.

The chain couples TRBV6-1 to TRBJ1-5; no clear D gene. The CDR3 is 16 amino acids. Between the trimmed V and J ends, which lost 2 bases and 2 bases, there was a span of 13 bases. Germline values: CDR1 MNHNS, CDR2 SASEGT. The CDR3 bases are TGTGCCAGCAGTGAACCCGGCTTCCTAGGCAATCAGCCCCAGCATTTT. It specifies CASSEPGFLGNQPQHF.

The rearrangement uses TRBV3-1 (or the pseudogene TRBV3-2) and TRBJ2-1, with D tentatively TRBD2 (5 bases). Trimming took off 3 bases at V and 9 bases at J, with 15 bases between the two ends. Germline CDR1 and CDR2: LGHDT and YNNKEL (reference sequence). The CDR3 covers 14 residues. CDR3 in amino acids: CASSQSSGVGEQFF. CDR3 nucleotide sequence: TGTGCCAGCAGCCAGAGTTCCGGGGTTGGTGAGCAGTTCTTC.

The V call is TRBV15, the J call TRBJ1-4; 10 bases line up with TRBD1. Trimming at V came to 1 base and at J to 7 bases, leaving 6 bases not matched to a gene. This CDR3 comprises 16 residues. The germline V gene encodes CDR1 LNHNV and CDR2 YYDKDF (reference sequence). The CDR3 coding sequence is TGTGCCACCAGCAGAGGACAGGGGGCGTTAGGTGAAAAACTGTTTTTT. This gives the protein CATSRGQGALGEKLFF.

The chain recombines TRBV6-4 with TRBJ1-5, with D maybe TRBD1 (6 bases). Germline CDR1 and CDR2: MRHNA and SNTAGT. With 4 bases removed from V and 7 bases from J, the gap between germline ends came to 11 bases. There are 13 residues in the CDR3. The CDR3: CASSAHGQQPQHF. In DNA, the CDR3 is TGTGCCAGCAGTGCCCATGGACAGCAGCCCCAGCATTTT.

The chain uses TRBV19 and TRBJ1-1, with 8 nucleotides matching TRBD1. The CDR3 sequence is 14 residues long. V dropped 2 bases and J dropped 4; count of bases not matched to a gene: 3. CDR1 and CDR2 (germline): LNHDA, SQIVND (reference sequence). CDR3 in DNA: TGTGCCAGTAGTATAATCACAGGGGGCACTGAAGCTTTCTTT. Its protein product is CASSIITGGTEAFF.

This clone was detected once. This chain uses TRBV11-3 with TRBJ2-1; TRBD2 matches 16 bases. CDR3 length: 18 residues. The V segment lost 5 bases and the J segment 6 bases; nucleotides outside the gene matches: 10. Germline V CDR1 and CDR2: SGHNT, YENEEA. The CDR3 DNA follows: TGTGCCAGCAGCCCCTCGAGAGGGACTAGCGGGGGGGCCAATGAGCAGTTCTTC. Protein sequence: CASSPSRGTSGGANEQFF.

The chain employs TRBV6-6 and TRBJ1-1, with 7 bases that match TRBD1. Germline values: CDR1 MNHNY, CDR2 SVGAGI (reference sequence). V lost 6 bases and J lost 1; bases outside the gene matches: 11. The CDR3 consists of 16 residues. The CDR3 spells CASSKTTGTENTEAFF. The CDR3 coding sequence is TGTGCCAGCAGCAAAACAACCGGGACAGAGAACACTGAAGCTTTCTTT.

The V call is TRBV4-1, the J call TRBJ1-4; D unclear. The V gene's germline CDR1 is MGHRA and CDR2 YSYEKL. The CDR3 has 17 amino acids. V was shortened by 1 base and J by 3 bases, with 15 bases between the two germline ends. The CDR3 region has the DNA TGCGCCAGCAGCCAAGGAGGTCCACACGGGGCTAATGAAAAACTGTTTTTT. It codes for CASSQGGPHGANEKLFF.

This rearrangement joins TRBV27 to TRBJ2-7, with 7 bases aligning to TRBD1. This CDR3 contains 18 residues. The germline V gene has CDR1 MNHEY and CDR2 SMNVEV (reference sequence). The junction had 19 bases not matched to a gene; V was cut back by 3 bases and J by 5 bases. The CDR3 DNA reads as TGTGCCAGCAGTTTGATCCCCGGGAACAGGGGATCCCATGACGAGCAGTACTTC. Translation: CASSLIPGNRGSHDEQYF.

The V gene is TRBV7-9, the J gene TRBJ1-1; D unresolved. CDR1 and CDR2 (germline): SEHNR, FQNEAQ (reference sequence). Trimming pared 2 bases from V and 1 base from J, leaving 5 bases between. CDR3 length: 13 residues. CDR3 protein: CASSLSGNTEAFF. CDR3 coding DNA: TGTGCCAGCAGCTTAAGCGGGAACACTGAAGCTTTCTTT.

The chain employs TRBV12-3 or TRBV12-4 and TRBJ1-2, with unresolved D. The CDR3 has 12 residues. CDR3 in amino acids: CASAGPNYGYTF. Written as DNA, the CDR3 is TGTGCTTCCGCGGGCCCGAACTATGGCTACACCTTC.

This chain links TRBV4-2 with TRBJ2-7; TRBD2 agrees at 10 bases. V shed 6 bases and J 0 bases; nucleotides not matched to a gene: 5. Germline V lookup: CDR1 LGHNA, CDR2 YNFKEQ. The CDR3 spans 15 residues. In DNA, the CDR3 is TGTGCCAGCAGACAAAGCGGGGGGGACTCCTACGAGCAGTACTTC. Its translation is CASRQSGGDSYEQYF.

CDR3: CASSKEPGQAYGYTF. CDR3 DNA sequence: TGTGCCAGCTCAAAGGAACCGGGACAGGCCTATGGCTACACCTTC. V and J are TRBV18 and TRBJ1-2, with 8 positions matching TRBD1. Germline CDR1 and CDR2: KGHSH and LQKENI. Germline trimming cut 5 bases from V and 4 bases from J; bases unmatched to any gene: 9. The CDR3 sequence is 15 residues long.

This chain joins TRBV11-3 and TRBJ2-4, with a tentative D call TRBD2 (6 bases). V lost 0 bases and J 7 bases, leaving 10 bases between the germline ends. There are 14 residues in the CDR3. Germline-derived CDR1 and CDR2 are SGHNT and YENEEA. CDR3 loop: CASSLDRGSNIQYF. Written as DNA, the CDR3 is TGTGCCAGCAGCTTAGATCGGGGGTCGAACATTCAGTACTTC.

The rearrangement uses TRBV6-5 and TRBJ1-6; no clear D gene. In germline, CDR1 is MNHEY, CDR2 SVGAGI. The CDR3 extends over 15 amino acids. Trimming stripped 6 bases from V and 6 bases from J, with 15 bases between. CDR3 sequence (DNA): TGTGCCAGCAGCCTTACTTCGGAGGCTAATTCACCCCTCCACTTT. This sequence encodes CASSLTSEANSPLHF.

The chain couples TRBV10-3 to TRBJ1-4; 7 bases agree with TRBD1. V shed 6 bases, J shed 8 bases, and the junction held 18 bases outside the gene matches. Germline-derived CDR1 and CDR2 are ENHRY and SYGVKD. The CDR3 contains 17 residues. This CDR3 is CAISPALAGTAGEKLFF. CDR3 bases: TGTGCCATCAGCCCTGCCCTAGCCGGGACAGCGGGCGAAAAACTGTTTTTT.

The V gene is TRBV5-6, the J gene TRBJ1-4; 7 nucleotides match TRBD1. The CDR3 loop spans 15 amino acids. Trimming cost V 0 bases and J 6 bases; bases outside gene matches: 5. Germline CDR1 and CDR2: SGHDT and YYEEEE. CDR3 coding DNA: TGTGCCAGCAGCTTGGAAGGGACAGACTATGAAAAACTGTTTTTT. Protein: CASSLEGTDYEKLFF. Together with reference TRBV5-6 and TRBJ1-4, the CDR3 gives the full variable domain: DAGVTQSPTHLIKTRGQQVTLRCSPKSGHDTVSWYQQALGQGPQFIFQYYEEEERQRGNFPDRFSGHQFPNYSSELNVNALLLGDSALYLCASSLEGTDYEKLFFGSGTQLSVL.

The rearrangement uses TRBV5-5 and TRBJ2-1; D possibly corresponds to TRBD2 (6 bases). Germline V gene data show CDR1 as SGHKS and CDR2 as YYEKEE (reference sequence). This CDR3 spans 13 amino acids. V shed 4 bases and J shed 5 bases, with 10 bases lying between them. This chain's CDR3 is CASSGGTDNEQFF. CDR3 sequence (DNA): TGTGCCAGCAGCGGAGGGACGGACAATGAGCAGTTCTTC.

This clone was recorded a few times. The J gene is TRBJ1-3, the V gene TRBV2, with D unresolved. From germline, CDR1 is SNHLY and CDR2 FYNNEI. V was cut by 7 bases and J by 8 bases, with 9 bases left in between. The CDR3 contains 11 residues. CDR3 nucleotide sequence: TGTGCCAGCACCGAGAGATACACCATATATTTT. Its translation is CASTERYTIYF.

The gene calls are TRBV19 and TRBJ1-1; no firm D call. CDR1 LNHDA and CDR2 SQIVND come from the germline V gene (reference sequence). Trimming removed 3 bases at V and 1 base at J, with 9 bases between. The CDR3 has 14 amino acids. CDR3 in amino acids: CASSMIGRNTEAFF. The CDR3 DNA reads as TGTGCCAGTAGTATGATCGGGAGGAACACTGAAGCTTTCTTT.

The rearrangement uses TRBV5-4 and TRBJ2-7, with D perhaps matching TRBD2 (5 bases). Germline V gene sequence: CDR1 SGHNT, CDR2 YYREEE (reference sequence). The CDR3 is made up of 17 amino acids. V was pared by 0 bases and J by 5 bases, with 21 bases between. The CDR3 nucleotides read TGTGCCAGCAGCTTGGACGGTTGGGAGACTAATCTGCACGAGCAGTACTTC. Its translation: CASSLDGWETNLHEQYF.

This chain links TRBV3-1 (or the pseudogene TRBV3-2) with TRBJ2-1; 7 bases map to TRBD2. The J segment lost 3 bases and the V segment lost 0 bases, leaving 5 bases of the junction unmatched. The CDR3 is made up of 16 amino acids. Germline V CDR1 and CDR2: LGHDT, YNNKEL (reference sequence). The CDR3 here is CASSQEELAGYNEQFF. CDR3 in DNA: TGTGCCAGCAGCCAAGAGGAATTAGCGGGCTACAATGAGCAGTTCTTC.

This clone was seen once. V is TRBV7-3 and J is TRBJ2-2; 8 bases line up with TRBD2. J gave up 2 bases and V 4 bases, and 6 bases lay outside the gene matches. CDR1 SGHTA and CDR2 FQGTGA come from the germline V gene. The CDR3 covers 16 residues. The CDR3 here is CASSSAGGPNTGELFF. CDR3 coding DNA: TGTGCCAGCAGCTCCGCGGGGGGCCCTAACACCGGGGAGCTGTTTTTT. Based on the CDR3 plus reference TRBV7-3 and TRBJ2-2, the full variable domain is GAGVSQTPSNKVTEKGKYVELRCDPISGHTALYWYRQSLGQGPEFLIYFQGTGAADDSGLPNDRFFAVRPEGSVSTLKIQRTERGDSAVYLCASSSAGGPNTGELFFGEGSRLTVL.

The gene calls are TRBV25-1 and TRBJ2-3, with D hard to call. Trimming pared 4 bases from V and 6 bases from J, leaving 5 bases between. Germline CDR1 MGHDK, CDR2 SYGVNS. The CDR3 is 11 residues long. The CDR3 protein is CASSARDTQYF. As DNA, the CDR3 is TGTGCCAGCAGTGCGAGGGATACGCAGTATTTT. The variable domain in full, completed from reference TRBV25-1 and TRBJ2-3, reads EADIYQTPRYLVIGTGKKITLECSQTMGHDKMYWYQQDPGMELHLIHYSYGVNSTEKGDLSSESTVSRIRTEHFPLTLESARPSHTSQYLCASSARDTQYFGPGTRLTVL.

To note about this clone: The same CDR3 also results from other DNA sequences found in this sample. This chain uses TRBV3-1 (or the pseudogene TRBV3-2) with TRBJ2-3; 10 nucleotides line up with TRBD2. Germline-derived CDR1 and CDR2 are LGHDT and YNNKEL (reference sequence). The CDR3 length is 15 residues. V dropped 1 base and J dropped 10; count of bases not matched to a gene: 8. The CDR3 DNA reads TGTGCCAGCAGCCAAGCTAGCGGGGGAGGGCAAGCGCAGTATTTT. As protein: CASSQASGGGQAQYF.

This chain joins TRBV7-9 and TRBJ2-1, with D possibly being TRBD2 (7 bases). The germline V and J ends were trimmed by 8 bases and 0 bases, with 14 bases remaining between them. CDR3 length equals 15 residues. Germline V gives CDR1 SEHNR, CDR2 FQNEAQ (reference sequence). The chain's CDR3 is CASEGGGVSYNEQFF. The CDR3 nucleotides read TGTGCCAGCGAAGGCGGGGGCGTCTCCTACAATGAGCAGTTCTTC.

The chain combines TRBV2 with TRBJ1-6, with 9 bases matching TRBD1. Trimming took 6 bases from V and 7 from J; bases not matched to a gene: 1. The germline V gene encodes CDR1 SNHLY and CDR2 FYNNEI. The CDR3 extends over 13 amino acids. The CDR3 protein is CASRDRGNSPLHF. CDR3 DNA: TGTGCCAGCAGGGACAGGGGAAATTCACCCCTCCACTTT. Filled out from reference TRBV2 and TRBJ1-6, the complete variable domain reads EPEVTQTPSHQVTQMGQEVILRCVPISNHLYFYWYRQILGQKVEFLVSFYNNEISEKSEIFDDQFSVERPDGSNFTLKIRSTKLEDSAMYFCASRDRGNSPLHFGNGTRLTVT.

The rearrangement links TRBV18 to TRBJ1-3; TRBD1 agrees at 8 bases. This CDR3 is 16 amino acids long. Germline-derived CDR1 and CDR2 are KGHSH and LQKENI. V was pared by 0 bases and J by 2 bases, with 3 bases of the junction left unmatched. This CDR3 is CASSPPVTGAGNTIYF. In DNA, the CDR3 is TGTGCCAGCTCACCACCAGTGACAGGGGCTGGAAACACCATATATTTT. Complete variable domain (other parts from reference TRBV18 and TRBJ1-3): NAGVMQNPRHLVRRRGQEARLRCSPMKGHSHVYWYRQLPEEGLKFMVYLQKENIIDESGMPKERFSAEFPKEGPSILRIQQVVRGDSAAYFCASSPPVTGAGNTIYFGEGSWLTVV.

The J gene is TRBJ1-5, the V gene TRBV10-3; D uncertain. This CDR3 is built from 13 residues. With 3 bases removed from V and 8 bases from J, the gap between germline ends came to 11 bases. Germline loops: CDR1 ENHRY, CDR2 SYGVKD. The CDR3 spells CAISENSREPQHF. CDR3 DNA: TGTGCCATCAGTGAAAACAGCCGAGAGCCCCAGCATTTT.